This entry lists 10 T cell receptor beta chains sequenced from one sample in a study of metastatic and nonmetastatic thyroid tumors. Each patient went into thyroid surgery without having received any treatment. TCRdb redid the clone calls on the PCR reads using MiXCR. The table records 25,000 to 30,000 clones, about 16% of them present only once. The sequencing sample was made of blood. These receptors all come from a female donor with papillary thyroid cancer or a benign thyroid nodule (not recorded which). Some clones in this sample may be carry-over from other donors' samples.

Worth noting for this clone: A much larger clone lies one base from this, so it may be a read error. The chain employs TRBV15 and TRBJ1-3, with D perhaps matching TRBD1 (6 bases). The CDR3 length is 16 residues. From germline, CDR1 is LNHNV and CDR2 YYDKDF (reference sequence). The DNA for the CDR3 is TGTGACACCAGCTCAAGGACCACAGGGTGGGGAAACACCATATATTTT. Translated: CDTSSRTTGWGNTIYF.

This clone was seen ten or more times. The CDR3 region has the DNA TGTGCCTGGACCCTGGGCCTTAGGCGGTTCTTC. Translating it yields CAWTLGLRRFF. The chain employs TRBV30 and TRBJ2-1; D call uncertain. There are 11 residues in the CDR3. V was cut by 4 bases and J by 15 bases, with 16 bases left in between. CDR1 is GTSNPN and CDR2 is SVGIG in the germline V gene (reference sequence).

The sample holds a few counts of this clone. The rearrangement joins TRBV28 to TRBJ1-2, with D unresolved. V lost 5 bases, J lost 8 bases, and 18 bases lay in between. Per germline, CDR1 MDHEN and CDR2 SYDVKM. CDR3 length equals 14 residues. The CDR3 protein is CASSILPGTKGYTF. CDR3 coding DNA: TGTGCCAGCAGTATACTACCGGGAACCAAAGGCTACACCTTC.

The chain is built from TRBV6-2 or TRBV6-3 and TRBJ1-2, with D tentatively TRBD1 (5 bases). Between the trimmed V and J ends, which lost 5 bases and 10 bases, there was a span of 17 bases. Germline V lookup: CDR1 MNHEY, CDR2 SVGEGT. The CDR3 is 13 amino acids. The CDR3 coding sequence is TGTGCCAGCAGTCAGTGGGCTTGGGGCGTCTACACCTTC. Its protein product is CASSQWAWGVYTF.

This chain connects TRBV20-1 to TRBJ1-6; possible D gene TRBD1, 5 bases. V gave up 0 bases and J gave up 10 bases, with 16 bases separating them. CDR1 is DFQATT and CDR2 is SNEGSKA in the germline V gene (reference sequence). The CDR3 covers 15 residues. CDR3 protein: CSARDRADRESPLHF. CDR3 sequence (DNA): TGCAGTGCTAGAGATAGGGCAGACAGAGAATCACCCCTCCACTTT.

This clone appeared many times. The rearrangement links TRBV3-1 to TRBJ1-6; 8 nucleotides agree with TRBD1. Germline V gene lookup returns CDR1 LGHDT and CDR2 YNNKEL (reference sequence). This CDR3 has 15 amino acids. V lost 4 bases and J lost 7; bases outside the gene matches: 6. This chain's CDR3 is CASSPPGGANSPLHF. For the CDR3, the DNA is TGTGCCAGCAGCCCGCCAGGGGGCGCGAATTCACCCCTCCACTTT.

This clone was recorded many times. A much larger clone differs from this one at a single base, so this may be a read error. The gene calls are TRBV28 and TRBJ2-1; TRBD2 matches 7 bases. The CDR3 is 16 amino acids. V trimming: 3 bases; J trimming: 4 bases; junction bases outside the gene matches: 9. From germline, CDR1 is MDHEN and CDR2 SYDVKM. In nucleotides, the CDR3 is TGTGCCAGCAGTTTCGTCGGACCAGCGGGATACAATGAGCAGTTCTTC. It translates to CASSFVGPAGYNEQFF.

About this clone itself: The junction differs from germline at one of its ends, possibly a read error. The chain employs TRBV11-2 and TRBJ2-7; maybe TRBD1 (5 bases). Germline CDR1 reads SGHAT; CDR2 reads FQNNGV. CDR3 length: 15 residues. The DNA of the CDR3 is TGTGCCAGCAGGGAATGGACAAAGGGGTCCTACGTGCAGTACTTC. Its protein is CASREWTKGSYVQYF.

With respect to this clone: This likely comes from a read error, as the CDR3 has no conserved phenylalanine or tryptophan at its end. The rearrangement links TRBV12-3 or TRBV12-4 to TRBJ1-5; D is perhaps TRBD1 (5 bases). This CDR3 is 15 amino acids long. V lost 10 bases and J 1 base, leaving 17 bases between the germline ends. The CDR3 DNA is TGTGCCATCCTCCCGGGGCAGGGAAGCAATCAGCCCCAGCATGTC. Protein product: CAILPGQGSNQPQHV.

This clone was counted ten times or more. The chain links TRBV4-1 to TRBJ1-6, with 10 positions matching TRBD1. With V trimmed by 4 bases and J by 13 bases, 13 bases remained unmatched. The CDR3 loop spans 16 amino acids. CDR1 is MGHRA, CDR2 YSYEKL, per germline. CDR3 DNA: TGCGCCAGCAGCCCCCGGGACAGGGGATATCACGGCCCCCTCCACTTT. Amino acid sequence: CASSPRDRGYHGPLHF.